What follows are 3 T cell receptor beta chains derived from one specimen sequenced in a study of blood T cell repertoires in COVID-19. Here immunoSEQ multiplex PCR was the method, and the copy in TCRdb shows in-frame clones only, minus some. The data show 20,000 or so clones, roughly 91% seen once. The sequenced material came from peripheral blood. Source of these receptors: a woman aged 55-69 years with active COVID-19.

This chain uses TRBV6-4 with TRBJ2-1, with 9 bases identical to TRBD2. In germline, CDR1 is MRHNA, CDR2 SNTAGT. Trimming at V came to 3 bases and at J to 0 bases, leaving 15 bases not matched to a gene. The CDR3 totals 20 residues. The chain's CDR3 is CASSEEGVGTSIISYNEQFF. In DNA, the CDR3 is TGTGCCAGCAGTGAGGAGGGGGTAGGGACTAGCATCATCTCCTACAATGAGCAGTTCTTC.

This clone showed up just once. The chain combines TRBV3-1 (or the pseudogene TRBV3-2) with TRBJ2-7; unclear D gene. V shed 4 bases and J shed 1 base, with 11 bases lying between them. CDR1 and CDR2 from the germline V gene are LGHDT and YNNKEL (reference sequence). The CDR3 extends over 14 amino acids. CDR3 loop: CASSRGDFSYEQYF. The CDR3 DNA reads TGTGCCAGCAGCCGTGGAGACTTTTCCTACGAGCAGTACTTC.

V is TRBV2 and J is TRBJ2-4, with TRBD1 matching over 8 bases. The V and J ends lost 5 bases and 9 bases, in that order; junction bases with no gene match: 9. The CDR3 loop spans 14 amino acids. CDR1 is SNHLY, CDR2 FYNNEI, per germline. CDR3 DNA sequence: TGTGCCAGCAGTCAGAACGGACAGGGCGGCATTCAGTACTTC. It is translated as CASSQNGQGGIQYF. The entire variable domain, with the rest obtained from reference TRBV2 and TRBJ2-4, is as follows: EPEVTQTPSHQVTQMGQEVILRCVPISNHLYFYWYRQILGQKVEFLVSFYNNEISEKSEIFDDQFSVERPDGSNFTLKIRSTKLEDSAMYFCASSQNGQGGIQYFGAGTRLSVL.